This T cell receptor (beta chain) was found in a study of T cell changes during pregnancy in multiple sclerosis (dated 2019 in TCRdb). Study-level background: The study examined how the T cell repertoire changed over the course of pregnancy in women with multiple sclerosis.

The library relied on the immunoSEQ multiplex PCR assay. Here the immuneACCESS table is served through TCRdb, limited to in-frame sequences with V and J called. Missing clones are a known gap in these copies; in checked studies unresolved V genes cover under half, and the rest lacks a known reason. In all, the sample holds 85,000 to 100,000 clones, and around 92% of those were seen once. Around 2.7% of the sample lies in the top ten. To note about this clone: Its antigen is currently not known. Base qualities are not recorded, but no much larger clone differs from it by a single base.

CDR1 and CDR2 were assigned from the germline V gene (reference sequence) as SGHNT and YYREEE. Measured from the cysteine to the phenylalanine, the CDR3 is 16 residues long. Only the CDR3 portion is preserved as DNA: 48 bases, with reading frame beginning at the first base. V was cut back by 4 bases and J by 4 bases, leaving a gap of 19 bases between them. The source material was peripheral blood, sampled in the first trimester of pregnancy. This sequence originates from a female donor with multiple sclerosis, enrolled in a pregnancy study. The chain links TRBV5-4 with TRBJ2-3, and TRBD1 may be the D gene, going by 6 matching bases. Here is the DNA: TGTGCCAGCAGCATCAGCAGGGGCCCTGTAGCAGATACGCAGTATTTT. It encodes CASSISRGPVADTQYF.